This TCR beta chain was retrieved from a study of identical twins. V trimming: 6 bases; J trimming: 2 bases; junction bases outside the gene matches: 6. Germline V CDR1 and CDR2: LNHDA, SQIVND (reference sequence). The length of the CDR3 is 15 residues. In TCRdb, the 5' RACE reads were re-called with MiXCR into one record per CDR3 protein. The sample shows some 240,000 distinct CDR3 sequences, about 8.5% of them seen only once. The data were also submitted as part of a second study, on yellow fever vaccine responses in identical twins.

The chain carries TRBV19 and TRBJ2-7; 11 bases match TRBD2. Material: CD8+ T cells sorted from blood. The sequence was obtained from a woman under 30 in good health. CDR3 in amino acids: CASRSLAGGPYEQYF. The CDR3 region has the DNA TGTGCCAGTAGGAGCCTAGCGGGAGGCCCCTACGAGCAGTACTTC.